This TCR beta chain appears in the sequencing data of a study of PD-L1 blockade in urothelial cancer. Study background: Bladder-origin urothelial cancer in males covered twenty-five of 29 patients.

Sequencing used immunoSEQ multiplex PCR; TCRdb keeps in-frame clones, though not all of them. This table has 100,000 or so clones, approximately 85% appearing once. The CDR3 is 16 amino acids. The germline V gene has CDR1 MNHNY and CDR2 SVGAGI (reference sequence). V dropped 0 bases and J dropped 0; count of bases not matched to a gene: 4. This sequence originates from a man in his fifties or sixties with urothelial cancer. V gene TRBV6-6 combines with J gene TRBJ2-7, with 8 bases fitting TRBD2. This specimen was PBMCs, taken around atezolizumab (anti-PD-L1) treatment. CDR3 loop: CASSYSPSGSSYEQYF. The CDR3 region has the DNA TGTGCCAGCAGTTACTCGCCCAGCGGGAGCTCCTACGAGCAGTACTTC.